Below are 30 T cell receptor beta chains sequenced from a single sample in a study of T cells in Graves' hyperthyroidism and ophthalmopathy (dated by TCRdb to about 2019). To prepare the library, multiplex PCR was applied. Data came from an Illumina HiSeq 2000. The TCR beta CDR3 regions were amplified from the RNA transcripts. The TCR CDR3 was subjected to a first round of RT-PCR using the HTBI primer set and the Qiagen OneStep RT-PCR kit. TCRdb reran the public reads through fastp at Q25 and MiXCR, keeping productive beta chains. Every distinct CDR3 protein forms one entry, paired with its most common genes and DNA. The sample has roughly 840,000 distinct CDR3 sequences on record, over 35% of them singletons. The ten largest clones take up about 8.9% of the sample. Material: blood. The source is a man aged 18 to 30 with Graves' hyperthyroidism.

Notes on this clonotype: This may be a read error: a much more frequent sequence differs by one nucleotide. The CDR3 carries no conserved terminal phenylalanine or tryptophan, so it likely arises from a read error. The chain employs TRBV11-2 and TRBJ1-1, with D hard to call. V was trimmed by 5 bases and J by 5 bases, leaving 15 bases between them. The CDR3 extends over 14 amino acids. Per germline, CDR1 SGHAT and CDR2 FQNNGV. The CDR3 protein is CASSTTGPETEAFL. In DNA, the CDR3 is TGTGCCAGCAGCACTACCGGCCCGGAAACTGAAGCTTTCCTT.

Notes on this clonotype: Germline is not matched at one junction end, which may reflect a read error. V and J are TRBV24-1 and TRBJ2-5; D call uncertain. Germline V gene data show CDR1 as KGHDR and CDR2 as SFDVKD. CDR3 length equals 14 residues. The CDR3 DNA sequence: TGTGCCAACAGTTCGGTGGGTGGCCAAGAGACCCAGTACTTC. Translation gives CANSSVGGQETQYF.

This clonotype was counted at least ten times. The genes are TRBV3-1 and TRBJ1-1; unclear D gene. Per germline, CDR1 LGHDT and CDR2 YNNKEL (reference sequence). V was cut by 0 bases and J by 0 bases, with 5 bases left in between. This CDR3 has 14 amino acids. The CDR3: CASSQDIMNTEAFF. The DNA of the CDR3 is TGTGCCAGCAGCCAAGATATCATGAACACTGAAGCTTTCTTT.

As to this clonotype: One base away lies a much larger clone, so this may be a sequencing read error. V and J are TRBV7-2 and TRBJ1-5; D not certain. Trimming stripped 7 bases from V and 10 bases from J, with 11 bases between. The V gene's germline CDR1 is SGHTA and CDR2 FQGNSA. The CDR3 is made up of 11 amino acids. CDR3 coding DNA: TGTGCCAGCAACCTAAATGGCCCCCAGCATTTT. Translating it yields CASNLNGPQHF.

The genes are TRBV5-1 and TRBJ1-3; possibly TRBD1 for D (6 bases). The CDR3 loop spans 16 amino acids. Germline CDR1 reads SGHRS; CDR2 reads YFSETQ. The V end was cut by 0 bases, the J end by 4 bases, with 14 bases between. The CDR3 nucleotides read TGCGCCAGCAGCTTGGGGGGGCGAGCAAGCGGAAACACCATATATTTT. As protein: CASSLGGRASGNTIYF.

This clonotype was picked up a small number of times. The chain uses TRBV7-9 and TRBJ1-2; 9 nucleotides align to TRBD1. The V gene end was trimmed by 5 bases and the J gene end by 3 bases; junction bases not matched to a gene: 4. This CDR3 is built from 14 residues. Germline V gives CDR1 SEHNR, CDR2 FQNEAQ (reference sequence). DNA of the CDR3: TGTGCCAGCAGCGCACAGGGGGCGGACTATGGCTACACCTTC. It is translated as CASSAQGADYGYTF.

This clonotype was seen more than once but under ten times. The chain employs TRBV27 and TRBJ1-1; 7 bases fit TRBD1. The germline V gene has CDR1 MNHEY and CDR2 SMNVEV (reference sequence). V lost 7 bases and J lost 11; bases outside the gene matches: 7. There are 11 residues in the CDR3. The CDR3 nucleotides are TGTGCCAGCATCGCCGCAGGGGGGGCTTTCTTT. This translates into CASIAAGGAFF.

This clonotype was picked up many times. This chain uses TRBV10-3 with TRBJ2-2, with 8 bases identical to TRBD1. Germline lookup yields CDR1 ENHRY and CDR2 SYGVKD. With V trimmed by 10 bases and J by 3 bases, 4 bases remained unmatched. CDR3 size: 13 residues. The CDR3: CATRGLDTGELFF. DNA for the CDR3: TGTGCCACCAGGGGGCTTGACACCGGGGAGCTGTTTTTT.

CDR3 bases: TGTGCCACCAGCAGAAGGGCGACAGGGAGATCCTACGAGCAGTACTTC. Its translation: CATSRRATGRSYEQYF. The V call is TRBV15, the J call TRBJ2-7; 7 bases map to TRBD1. The CDR3 runs to 16 residues. Germline CDR1 LNHNV, CDR2 YYDKDF (reference sequence). The J segment lost 1 base and the V segment lost 2 bases, leaving 8 bases of the junction unmatched.

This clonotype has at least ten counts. This chain's CDR3 is CAISDRDRGMNTEAFF. CDR3 sequence (DNA): TGTGCCATCAGTGACCGGGACAGGGGAATGAACACTGAAGCTTTCTTT. The rearrangement joins TRBV10-3 to TRBJ1-1; the match to TRBD1 covers 10 bases. Germline CDR1 and CDR2: ENHRY and SYGVKD. Unmatched junction bases numbered 4, after V lost 3 bases and J lost 0 bases. The CDR3 has 16 residues.

This CDR3 is CASSASLRQGNYEQYF. The CDR3 bases are TGTGCCAGCAGCGCTTCCCTTCGACAGGGAAACTACGAGCAGTACTTC. The rearrangement links TRBV7-2 to TRBJ2-7; 7 bases match TRBD1. CDR3 length: 16 amino acids. CDR1 and CDR2 from the germline V gene are SGHTA and FQGNSA. The J segment lost 3 bases and the V segment lost 5 bases, leaving 13 bases of the junction unmatched.

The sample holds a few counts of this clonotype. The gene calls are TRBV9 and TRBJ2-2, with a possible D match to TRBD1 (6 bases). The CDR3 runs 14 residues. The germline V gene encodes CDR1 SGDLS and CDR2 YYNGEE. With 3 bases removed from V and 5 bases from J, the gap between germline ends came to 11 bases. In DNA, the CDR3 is TGTGCCAGCAGCGAGGGGGACACAACCGGGGAGCTGTTTTTT. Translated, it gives CASSEGDTTGELFF.

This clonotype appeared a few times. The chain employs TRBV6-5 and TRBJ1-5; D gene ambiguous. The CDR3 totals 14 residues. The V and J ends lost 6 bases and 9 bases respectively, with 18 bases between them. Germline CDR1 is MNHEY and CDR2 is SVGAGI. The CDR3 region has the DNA TGTGCCAGCAGGGACCGCCCGATGGATCGGCCCCAGCATTTT. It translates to CASRDRPMDRPQHF.

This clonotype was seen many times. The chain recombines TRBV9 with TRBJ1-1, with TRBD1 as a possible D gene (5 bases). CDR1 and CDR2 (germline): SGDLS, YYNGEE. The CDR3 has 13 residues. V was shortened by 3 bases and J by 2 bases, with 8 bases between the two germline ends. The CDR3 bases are TGTGCCAGCAGCGCGGGACCTAACACTGAAGCTTTCTTT. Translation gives CASSAGPNTEAFF.

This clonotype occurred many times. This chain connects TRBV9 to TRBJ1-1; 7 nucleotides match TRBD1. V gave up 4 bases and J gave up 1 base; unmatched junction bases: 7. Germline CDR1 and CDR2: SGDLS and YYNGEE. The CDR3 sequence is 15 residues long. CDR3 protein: CASSPHRGPNTEAFF. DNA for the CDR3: TGTGCCAGCAGCCCTCACAGGGGACCGAACACTGAAGCTTTCTTT.

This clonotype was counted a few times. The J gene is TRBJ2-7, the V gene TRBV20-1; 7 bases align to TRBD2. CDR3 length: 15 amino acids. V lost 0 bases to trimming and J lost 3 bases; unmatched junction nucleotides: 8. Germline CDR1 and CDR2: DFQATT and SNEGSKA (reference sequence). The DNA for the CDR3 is TGCAGTGCTAGAGATCCAGCGGGACCTTTCTACGAGCAGTACTTC. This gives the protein CSARDPAGPFYEQYF.

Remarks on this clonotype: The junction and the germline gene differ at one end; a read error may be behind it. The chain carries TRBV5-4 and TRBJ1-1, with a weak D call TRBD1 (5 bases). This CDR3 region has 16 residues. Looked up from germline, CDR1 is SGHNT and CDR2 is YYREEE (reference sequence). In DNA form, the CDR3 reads TGCGCCAGCAGCCAAAGTCCACCACGAGGGGACACTGAAGCTTTCTTT. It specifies CASSQSPPRGDTEAFF.

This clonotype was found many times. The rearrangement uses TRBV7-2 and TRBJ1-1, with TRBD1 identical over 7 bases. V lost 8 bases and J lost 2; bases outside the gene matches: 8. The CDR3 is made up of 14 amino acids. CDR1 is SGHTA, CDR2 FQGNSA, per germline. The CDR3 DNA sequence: TGTGCCAGCGGCCGACAGGGCCAAAACACTGAAGCTTTCTTT. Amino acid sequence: CASGRQGQNTEAFF.

This chain's CDR3 is CTVEMIYGYTF. DNA of the CDR3: TGCACCGTAGAGATGATCTATGGCTACACCTTC. The chain recombines TRBV29-1 with TRBJ1-2; D not resolved. Germline V CDR1 and CDR2: SQVTM, ANQGSEA. The CDR3 runs 11 residues.

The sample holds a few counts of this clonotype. The CDR3 reads CASSGTPPQYF. The CDR3 region has the DNA TGTGCCAGCAGCGGGACTCCTCCCCAGTACTTC. The rearrangement uses TRBV9 and TRBJ2-5, with D perhaps TRBD2 (5 bases). V lost 3 bases, J lost 9 bases, and 9 bases lay in between. This CDR3 contains 11 residues. Germline CDR1 is SGDLS and CDR2 is YYNGEE.

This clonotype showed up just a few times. The CDR3 coding sequence is TGCGCCAGCAGCTTGCGCGGAAGGCGGGGATCCAACTATGGCTACACCTTC. This codes for CASSLRGRRGSNYGYTF. This chain uses TRBV5-1 with TRBJ1-2, with D unresolved. Germline CDR1 reads SGHRS; CDR2 reads YFSETQ. This CDR3 region has 17 residues. V lost 1 base to trimming and J lost 2 bases, with 18 bases between them.

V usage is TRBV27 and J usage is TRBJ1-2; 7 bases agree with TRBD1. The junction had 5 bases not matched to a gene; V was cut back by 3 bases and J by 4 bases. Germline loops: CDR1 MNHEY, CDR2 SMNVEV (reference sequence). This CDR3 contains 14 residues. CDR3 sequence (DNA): TGTGCCAGCAGTTTGAACAGGGGAGGCTATGGCTACACCTTC. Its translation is CASSLNRGGYGYTF.

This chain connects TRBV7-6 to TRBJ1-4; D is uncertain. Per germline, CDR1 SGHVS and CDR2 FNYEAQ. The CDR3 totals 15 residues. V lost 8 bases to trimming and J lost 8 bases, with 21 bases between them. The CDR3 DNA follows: TGTGCCAGCTCGTCGGAGGCGAGGTTGGGGGAAAAACTGTTTTTT. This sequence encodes CASSSEARLGEKLFF.

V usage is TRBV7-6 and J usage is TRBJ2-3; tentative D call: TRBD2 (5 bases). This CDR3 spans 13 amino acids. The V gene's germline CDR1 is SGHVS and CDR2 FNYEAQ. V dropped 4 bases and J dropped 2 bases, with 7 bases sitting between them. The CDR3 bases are TGTGCCAGCAGCTCCCGGGACACAGATACGCAGTATTTT. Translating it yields CASSSRDTDTQYF.

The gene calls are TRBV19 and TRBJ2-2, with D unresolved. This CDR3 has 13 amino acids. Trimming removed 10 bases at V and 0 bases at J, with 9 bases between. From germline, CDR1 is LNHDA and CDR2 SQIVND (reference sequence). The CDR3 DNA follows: TGTGCCACCGTAGGGACGAACACCGGGGAGCTGTTTTTT. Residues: CATVGTNTGELFF.

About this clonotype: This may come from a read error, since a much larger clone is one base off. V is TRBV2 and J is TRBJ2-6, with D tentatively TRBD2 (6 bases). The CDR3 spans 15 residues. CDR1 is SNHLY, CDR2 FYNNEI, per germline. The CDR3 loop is CVSSVWGAGANVLTF. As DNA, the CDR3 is TGTGTCAGCAGTGTTTGGGGGGCTGGGGCCAACGTCCTGACTTTC. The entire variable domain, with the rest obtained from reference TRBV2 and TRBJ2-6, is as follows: EPEVTQTPSHQVTQMGQEVILRCVPISNHLYFYWYRQILGQKVEFLVSFYNNEISEKSEIFDDQFSVERPDGSNFTLKIRSTKLEDSAMYFCVSSVWGAGANVLTFGAGSRLTVL.

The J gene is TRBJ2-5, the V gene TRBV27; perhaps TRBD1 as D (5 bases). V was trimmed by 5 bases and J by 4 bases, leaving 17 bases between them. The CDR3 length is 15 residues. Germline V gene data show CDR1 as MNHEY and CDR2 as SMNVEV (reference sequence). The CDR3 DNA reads TGTGCCAGCAGTCCGATTGGACATTCGCCAGAGACCCAGTACTTC. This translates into CASSPIGHSPETQYF.

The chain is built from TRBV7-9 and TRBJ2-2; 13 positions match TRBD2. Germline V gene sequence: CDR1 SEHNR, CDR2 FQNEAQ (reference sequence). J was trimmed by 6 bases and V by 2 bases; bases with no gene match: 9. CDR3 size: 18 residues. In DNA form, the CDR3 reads TGTGCCAGCAGCTTAAGGACTAGCGGGGGCCACACCCCCGGGGAGCTGTTTTTT. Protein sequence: CASSLRTSGGHTPGELFF.

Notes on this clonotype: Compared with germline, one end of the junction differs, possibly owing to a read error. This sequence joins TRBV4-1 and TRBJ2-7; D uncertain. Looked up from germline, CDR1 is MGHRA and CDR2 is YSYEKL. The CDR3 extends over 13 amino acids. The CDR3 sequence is CASSQDPAWEQYF. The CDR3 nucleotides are TGTGCCAGCAGCCAAGATCCCGCCTGGGAGCAGTACTTC.

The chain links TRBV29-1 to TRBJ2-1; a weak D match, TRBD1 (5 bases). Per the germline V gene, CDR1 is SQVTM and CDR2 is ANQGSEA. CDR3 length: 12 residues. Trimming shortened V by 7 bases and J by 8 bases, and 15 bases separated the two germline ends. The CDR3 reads CSASGPKDEQFF. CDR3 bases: TGCAGCGCCTCAGGGCCCAAGGATGAGCAGTTCTTC.